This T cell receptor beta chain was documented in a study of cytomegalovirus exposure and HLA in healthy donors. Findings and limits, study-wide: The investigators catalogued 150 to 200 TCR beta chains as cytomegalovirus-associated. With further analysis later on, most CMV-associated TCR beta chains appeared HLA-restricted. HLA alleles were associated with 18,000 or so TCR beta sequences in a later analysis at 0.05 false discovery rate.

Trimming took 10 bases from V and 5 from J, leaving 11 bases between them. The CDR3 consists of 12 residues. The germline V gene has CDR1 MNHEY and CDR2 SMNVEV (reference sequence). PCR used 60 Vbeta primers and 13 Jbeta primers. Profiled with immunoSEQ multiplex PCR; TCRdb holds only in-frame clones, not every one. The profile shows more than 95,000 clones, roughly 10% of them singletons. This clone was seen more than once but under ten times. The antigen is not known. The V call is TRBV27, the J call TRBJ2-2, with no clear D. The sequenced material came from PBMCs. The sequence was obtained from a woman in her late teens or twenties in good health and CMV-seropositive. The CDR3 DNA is TGTGCCACCGTGACATTGACCGGGGAGCTGTTTTTT. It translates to CATVTLTGELFF.